The following is a T cell receptor (beta chain) sequence with its context. Its antigen remains unidentified. The record originates from a study of identical twins. Study outcomes and limitations: Twin-shared out-of-frame alpha sequences were enriched for low generation probability. Memory repertoires lacked the insertion deficit that abundant cord blood beta clonotypes showed. The analysis was cross-sectional rather than longitudinal within donors. Twins' surplus sharing was weaker for beta out-of-frame sequences.

This CDR3 is 16 amino acids long. CDR1 is KGHSH, CDR2 LQKENI, per germline. The V segment lost 0 bases and the J segment 1 base; nucleotides outside the gene matches: 4. TCRdb reprocessed the 5' RACE reads via MiXCR and lists one record per CDR3 protein. In the table there are fewer than 500,000 distinct CDR3 sequences, roughly an eighth of which are singletons. The sample also formed part of further work on yellow fever vaccine responses in identical twins.

The V and J genes are TRBV18 and TRBJ2-3, with 7 bases aligning to TRBD2. Specimen: CD4+ T cells sorted from blood. This TCR derives from a woman younger than 30 in good health. The CDR3, as DNA: TGTGCCAGCTCACCACCGAAGGCGGGGGGCACAGATACGCAGTATTTT. Protein sequence: CASSPPKAGGTDTQYF.